This entry lists 18 T cell receptor beta chains sequenced from one sample in a study of cytomegalovirus exposure and HLA in healthy donors. PCR primers comprised 60 Vbeta and 13 Jbeta primers. Measured with immunoSEQ multiplex PCR; TCRdb has only the in-frame clones, and not every one. The sample lists about 160,000 clones, roughly 80% occurring once. The sequenced sample was PBMCs. Receptors were obtained from a man aged 25 to 40 in good health and CMV-seropositive.

The V and J genes are TRBV27 and TRBJ1-1; D is uncertain. Trimming left V 4 bases short and J 0 bases short, with 15 bases between. Germline CDR1 is MNHEY and CDR2 is SMNVEV (reference sequence). The CDR3 loop spans 16 amino acids. Here the CDR3 DNA reads TGTGCCAGCAGTTATCACGGCCGCGGAATGAACACTGAAGCTTTCTTT. The encoded protein is CASSYHGRGMNTEAFF.

The genes are TRBV25-1 and TRBJ1-2; tentatively, D is TRBD1 (5 bases). V was cut by 6 bases and J by 4 bases, with 18 bases left in between. CDR1 and CDR2 from the germline V gene are MGHDK and SYGVNS. The CDR3 spans 15 residues. This CDR3 is CASSGLGANFYGYTF. The CDR3, as DNA: TGTGCCAGCAGCGGTCTAGGGGCGAACTTCTATGGCTACACCTTC.

The V and J genes are TRBV15 and TRBJ2-5; 8 bases align to TRBD1. The CDR3 has 16 residues. CDR1 and CDR2 from the germline V gene are LNHNV and YYDKDF (reference sequence). V shed 5 bases and J 4 bases; nucleotides not matched to a gene: 12. Here the CDR3 reads CATSVRADRGRETQYF. For the CDR3, the DNA is TGTGCCACCAGCGTCAGGGCCGACAGGGGCAGAGAGACCCAGTACTTC.

The genes are TRBV5-1 and TRBJ1-3; 8 positions match TRBD1. This CDR3 comprises 15 residues. Unmatched junction bases numbered 6, after V lost 4 bases and J lost 3 bases. Germline CDR1 reads SGHRS; CDR2 reads YFSETQ. DNA for the CDR3: TGCGCCAGCAGCCCGGACAGGGCTTATGGAAACACCATATATTTT. Translating it yields CASSPDRAYGNTIYF.

This clone was found a few times. This chain links TRBV12-5 with TRBJ1-1; weak D call: TRBD1 (5 bases). The germline gives CDR1 LGHNT, CDR2 FRNRAP. Trimming took off 7 bases at V and 1 base at J, with 10 bases between the two ends. This CDR3 has 13 residues. In DNA form, the CDR3 reads TGTGCTAGTGCGACCAGGGAGAACACTGAAGCTTTCTTT. Protein sequence: CASATRENTEAFF.

J is TRBJ1-4 and V is TRBV30; TRBD1 might be the D (5 bases). This CDR3 is built from 14 residues. Between the trimmed V and J ends, which lost 4 bases and 0 bases, there was a span of 9 bases. Germline CDR1 reads GTSNPN; CDR2 reads SVGIG (reference sequence). In DNA form, the CDR3 reads TGTGCCTGGAATGCGGGGGCAACTAATGAAAAACTGTTTTTT. Encoded protein: CAWNAGATNEKLFF.

This clone was seen only a few times. J is TRBJ2-7 and V is TRBV11-2; 10 positions match TRBD1. Germline CDR1 is SGHAT and CDR2 is FQNNGV. This CDR3 is 14 amino acids long. V dropped 4 bases and J dropped 1; count of bases not matched to a gene: 1. CDR3 in DNA: TGTGCCAGCAGCTGGGACAGGGGTTCCTACGAGCAGTACTTC. Encoded protein: CASSWDRGSYEQYF.

The chain couples TRBV6-5 to TRBJ2-7; the D gene is possibly TRBD1 (6 bases). The germline gives CDR1 MNHEY, CDR2 SVGAGI. The CDR3 loop spans 14 amino acids. V dropped 6 bases and J dropped 1 base, with 13 bases sitting between them. The CDR3 coding sequence is TGTGCCAGCAGCGTCGCGGACAGTTCCTACGAGCAGTACTTC. Protein sequence: CASSVADSSYEQYF.

This chain uses TRBV2 with TRBJ2-1, with a possible D match to TRBD1 (6 bases). V lost 3 bases and J 9 bases, leaving 24 bases between the germline ends. CDR3 size: 17 residues. The germline CDR1 and CDR2 sequences are SNHLY and FYNNEI. The CDR3 nucleotides read TGTGCCAGCAGTGACTTTGTTCCAGGGGCCGGGGTGGCTGAGCAGTTCTTC. Amino acids: CASSDFVPGAGVAEQFF.

The gene calls are TRBV27 and TRBJ2-5, with 8 bases that match TRBD2. The CDR3 contains 12 residues. CDR1 MNHEY and CDR2 SMNVEV come from the germline V gene (reference sequence). V lost 8 bases, J lost 5 bases, and 4 bases stayed unmatched. CDR3 coding DNA: TGTGCCAGCGGGTCGGGAGGGGAGACCCAGTACTTC. It yields the protein CASGSGGETQYF.

The V call is TRBV7-2, the J call TRBJ1-4; the match to TRBD1 covers 8 bases. Germline values: CDR1 SGHTA, CDR2 FQGNSA. J lost 8 bases, V lost 5 bases, and 7 bases had no gene match. The CDR3 consists of 14 residues. CDR3 amino acids: CASSQTGGLEKLFF. The CDR3, as DNA: TGTGCCAGCAGCCAAACAGGGGGATTGGAAAAACTGTTTTTT.

This clone was seen once. This chain links TRBV7-3 with TRBJ1-1; D is ambiguous. The V end lost 2 bases, the J end lost 1 base, and 8 bases lay between the germline ends. In germline, CDR1 is SGHTA, CDR2 FQGTGA. This CDR3 comprises 14 residues. This chain's CDR3 is CASSLGAGNTEAFF. The CDR3, as DNA: TGTGCCAGCAGCTTAGGTGCGGGGAACACTGAAGCTTTCTTT.

The genes are TRBV25-1 and TRBJ2-1; D is unclear. Deletions cut 5 bases from V and 0 bases from J, with 8 bases between. Germline assignment: CDR1 MGHDK and CDR2 SYGVNS. This CDR3 region has 14 residues. The CDR3 DNA follows: TGTGCCAGCAGTTGGGCAGGCTCCTACAATGAGCAGTTCTTC. It encodes CASSWAGSYNEQFF.

The gene calls are TRBV15 and TRBJ2-7, with 12 bases that match TRBD2. The CDR3 runs to 20 residues. The germline gives CDR1 LNHNV, CDR2 YYDKDF (reference sequence). Trimming removed 0 bases from V and 1 base from J; junction bases left unmatched: 13. The CDR3 DNA follows: TGTGCCACCAGCAGAGATCGGTTGGGGCTAGCGGGGGGGATTTCCTACGAGCAGTACTTC. It is translated as CATSRDRLGLAGGISYEQYF.

This clone appeared once. The chain carries TRBV5-5 and TRBJ2-1; the match to TRBD1 covers 8 bases. With 5 bases clipped from V and 7 bases from J, the junction kept 11 bases outside the gene matches. Germline CDR1 and CDR2: SGHKS and YYEKEE (reference sequence). CDR3 length: 15 residues. The CDR3 nucleotides are TGTGCCAGCAGTCAGGGACAGGAGCCAATGAATGAGCAGTTCTTC. Protein: CASSQGQEPMNEQFF.

The gene calls are TRBV9 and TRBJ2-5; 13 bases line up with TRBD2. The germline gives CDR1 SGDLS, CDR2 YYNGEE. CDR3 length: 17 residues. The V segment lost 1 base and the J segment 5 bases; nucleotides outside the gene matches: 8. The CDR3 protein is CASSVSGLAGARETQYF. CDR3 coding DNA: TGTGCCAGCAGCGTAAGCGGACTAGCGGGGGCCCGGGAGACCCAGTACTTC.

The chain has TRBV5-1 and TRBJ1-3; maybe TRBD1 (5 bases). Trimming took off 7 bases at V and 3 bases at J, with 17 bases between the two ends. Germline CDR1 reads SGHRS; CDR2 reads YFSETQ. The CDR3 runs to 15 residues. The CDR3 region has the DNA TGCGCCAGCCAACCAAGGGGAATGGGTGGAAACACCATATATTTT. Amino acid sequence: CASQPRGMGGNTIYF.

The genes are TRBV7-6 and TRBJ2-3, with TRBD2 matching over 8 bases. J gave up 8 bases and V 8 bases, and 12 bases lay outside the gene matches. Per the germline V gene, CDR1 is SGHVS and CDR2 is FNYEAQ. This CDR3 is built from 14 residues. CDR3 loop: CASVLAGGSGTQYF. DNA for the CDR3: TGTGCCAGCGTCTTGGCGGGGGGCTCGGGTACGCAGTATTTT.